These T cell receptor beta chains were read from a single sample in a study of control samples from healthy donors and cancer patients. Clones were sequenced by immunoSEQ multiplex PCR, and TCRdb holds only the in-frame ones, with some missing. The data show approximately 100,000 clones, with roughly 89% seen just once and 7.8% held by the top ten. The sequencing sample was made of blood. The receptor source for this set is a man aged 25 to 45 in good health. The CDR3 runs from the conserved cysteine through the conserved F or W. A D gene is named only where the DNA matches it firmly. Part of the rows lack a size; the others show once, few, many or a class for expanded clones.

D gene,clone size,V gene,CDR3 protein
.,.,TRBV7-2,CASRDSSGTPGYGYTF
.,.,TRBV6-1,CASSDAAGTRYTF
.,.,TRBV5-1,CASSWGTNNSPLHF
.,.,TRBV11-2,CASSPIKGREKLFF
.,.,TRBV7-8,CASSLAGISYNEQFF
.,.,TRBV30,CAWSVWGRTENTEAFF
.,.,TRBV30,CAWSDWTVVGSGNTIYF
TRBD2,once,TRBV4-2,CASSQTWRGFTSGANVLTF
.,.,TRBV5-1,CASSLVTSRGEQFF
TRBD2,.,TRBV30,CAWMVRTSGSYEQYF
TRBD1,.,TRBV5-1,CASSLTGQGDEKLFF
TRBD1,.,TRBV6-5,CASSYQDRDTEAFF
.,.,TRBV7-9,CASSLPPGPPGNEKLFF
TRBD1,.,TRBV18,CASSRGQGTNTEAFF
.,.,TRBV5-1,CASSLYGGRSPLHF
TRBD1,.,TRBV6-5,CASRDRGFNQPQHF
.,.,TRBV19,CASSIRGNTEAFF
.,.,TRBV23-1,CASGRGGTSSYEAFF
.,.,TRBV10-2,CASRIGGMNTEAFF
TRBD1,.,TRBV7-3,CASSPRQGGVTEAFF
.,.,TRBV25-1,CASSENRVPNYGYTF
.,.,TRBV11-2,CASSPSWASGANVLTF
.,.,TRBV11-2,CASSLGGVTYEQYF
.,.,TRBV27,CASTPGLPLDSYNSPLHF
TRBD2,.,TRBV5-4,CASSFIAGDLTGELFF
.,once,TRBV9,CASSVGRGQETQYF
.,.,TRBV7-8,CASSAHQRRDTGELFF
.,.,TRBV30,CAWSVLGGEQYF
.,once,TRBV7-9,CASSLVGQKNSPLHF
.,.,TRBV11-3,CASSGHGRDTQYF
.,.,TRBV19,CASSRQGGAGYEQYF
.,.,TRBV5-1,CASSFGNEKLFF
TRBD1,.,TRBV10-1,CASSRYRGNSPLHF
.,.,TRBV24-1,CATSDSTDRLYNQPQHF
.,.,TRBV6-8,CASTPVGGYNEQFF
TRBD1,.,TRBV2,CASSRTGTGDQPQHF
TRBD1,.,TRBV6-5,CASSYSGGAGGNTIYF
TRBD1,once,TRBV5-1,CASSLHDRGSGYTF
.,.,TRBV5-1,CASSLAGPETQYF
TRBD2,.,TRBV27,CASSLIPGTSGAYEQYF
.,.,TRBV6-5,CASLARRASNTEAFF
TRBD1,.,TRBV7-9,CASSLVGTDYGYTF
.,.,TRBV7-3,CASSRSPDSSGNTIYF
.,.,TRBV7-2,CASSLAGYNNEQFF
TRBD1,.,TRBV12-5,CASGLVQGEAFF
.,once,TRBV14,CASSQVGGYNSPLHF
.,.,TRBV4-1,CASSRPTVTNEKLFF
.,few,TRBV28,CASSLGSFNYGYTF
.,.,TRBV5-8,CASSLTTKRETQYF
.,.,TRBV6-5,CASRGRVDYGYTF
.,.,TRBV19,CASSIDAWQGRNIQYF
.,.,TRBV7-6,CASSLGFRVPDTQYF
TRBD1,.,TRBV5-1,CASSFTGQGAHEQYF
.,.,TRBV5-6,CASSLRYTEYGYTF
TRBD1,.,TRBV4-2,CASSRAYRDRGRSGELFF